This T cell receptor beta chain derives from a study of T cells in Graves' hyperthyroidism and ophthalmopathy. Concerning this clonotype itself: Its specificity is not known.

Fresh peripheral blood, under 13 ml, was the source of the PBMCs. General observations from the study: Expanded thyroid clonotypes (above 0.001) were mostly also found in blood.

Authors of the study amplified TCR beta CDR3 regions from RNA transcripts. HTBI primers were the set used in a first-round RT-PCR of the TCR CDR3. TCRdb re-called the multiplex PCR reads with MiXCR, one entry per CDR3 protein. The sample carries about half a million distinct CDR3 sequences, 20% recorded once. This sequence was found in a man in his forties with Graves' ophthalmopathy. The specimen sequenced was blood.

CDR3 nucleotides: TGTGCCAGTAGTGCCGGGACTCTGCCTGAGCAGTACTTC. Its protein product is CASSAGTLPEQYF. The chain uses TRBV19 and TRBJ2-7; weak D call: TRBD2 (6 bases). V was pared by 5 bases and J by 7 bases, with 15 bases between. Germline assignment: CDR1 LNHDA and CDR2 SQIVND (reference sequence). This CDR3 has 13 residues.